Presented here are 20 T cell receptor beta chains from one specimen sequenced in a study of T cell responses to AZD1222 COVID-19 vaccine. Assay used: immunoSEQ multiplex PCR; TCRdb lists only in-frame clones, some missing. The sample includes about 150,000 clones, roughly 90% seen only once; the top ten take more than 3%. The sequenced sample was peripheral blood, obtained 28 days after the second AZD1222 dose. These receptors were taken from an adult who received the AZD1222 COVID-19 vaccine.

This clone was recorded only once. V usage is TRBV11-2 and J usage is TRBJ1-2; D is unresolved. Trimming removed 5 bases at V and 1 base at J, with 8 bases between. Germline values: CDR1 SGHAT, CDR2 FQNNGV. The CDR3 is made up of 13 amino acids. CDR3 sequence: CASSPDLNYGYTF. The CDR3 nucleotides read TGTGCCAGCAGCCCGGACCTTAACTATGGCTACACCTTC.

V usage is TRBV7-9 and J usage is TRBJ2-3; TRBD2 agrees at 12 bases. CDR3 length: 15 residues. V lost 3 bases and J lost 4; bases outside the gene matches: 2. Germline CDR1 SEHNR, CDR2 FQNEAQ (reference sequence). The CDR3 DNA is TGTGCCAGCAGCTTGACTAGCGGGAGCTCAGATACGCAGTATTTT. Its protein is CASSLTSGSSDTQYF.

The chain combines TRBV4-2 with TRBJ2-2, with 8 bases identical to TRBD2. Per the germline V gene, CDR1 is LGHNA and CDR2 is YNFKEQ. The CDR3 totals 17 residues. Trimming at V came to 5 bases and at J to 6 bases, leaving 14 bases not matched to a gene. This CDR3 reads CASSGPLREGVAGELFF. The CDR3 DNA is TGTGCCAGCAGCGGACCTCTCCGGGAGGGCGTCGCCGGGGAGCTGTTTTTT.

This chain connects TRBV5-5 to TRBJ2-7; 7 bases match TRBD2. This CDR3 comprises 14 residues. The V gene end was trimmed by 4 bases and the J gene end by 2 bases; junction bases not matched to a gene: 6. CDR1 and CDR2 (germline): SGHKS, YYEKEE (reference sequence). CDR3 sequence reads: CASSPAGTTYEQYF. The CDR3 DNA reads TGTGCCAGCAGCCCCGCCGGGACTACCTACGAGCAGTACTTC.

J is TRBJ1-1 and V is TRBV5-1; D is perhaps TRBD1 (6 bases). Germline V gene sequence: CDR1 SGHRS, CDR2 YFSETQ. The CDR3 spans 15 residues. V was cut by 0 bases and J by 3 bases, with 12 bases left in between. The CDR3 nucleotides read TGCGCCAGCAGCTTGGCCGGGGACACCTACACTGAAGCTTTCTTT. Protein product: CASSLAGDTYTEAFF.

The V gene is TRBV5-1, the J gene TRBJ1-2, with D possibly TRBD1 on 5 matching bases. CDR1 and CDR2 (germline): SGHRS, YFSETQ. The V end lost 0 bases, the J end lost 0 bases, and 9 bases lay between the germline ends. The CDR3 is 15 residues long. CDR3 amino acids: CASSLAQGTNYGYTF. Written as DNA, the CDR3 is TGCGCCAGCAGCTTGGCCCAGGGAACTAACTATGGCTACACCTTC.

V usage is TRBV11-2 and J usage is TRBJ2-7, with D perhaps TRBD2 (5 bases). The CDR3 contains 13 residues. Trimming shortened V by 0 bases and J by 4 bases, and 7 bases separated the two germline ends. CDR1 and CDR2 (germline): SGHAT, FQNNGV. The CDR3 sequence is CASSLDWTYEQYF. CDR3 nucleotides: TGTGCCAGCAGCTTAGATTGGACTTACGAGCAGTACTTC.

This clone was counted a single time. V is TRBV6-6 and J is TRBJ1-3; D unresolved. Germline V CDR1 and CDR2: MNHNY, SVGAGI (reference sequence). The CDR3 contains 15 residues. Trimming removed 6 bases at V and 0 bases at J, with 12 bases between. The CDR3 coding sequence is TGTGCCAGCAGCCCGACAATCCGCTCTGGAAACACCATATATTTT. Protein sequence: CASSPTIRSGNTIYF.

This CDR3 reads CASSPEVSSYNEQFF. The DNA for the CDR3 is TGTGCCAGCAGCCCCGAGGTCAGCTCCTACAATGAGCAGTTCTTC. This chain connects TRBV7-9 to TRBJ2-1; D remains ambiguous. The V end lost 5 bases, the J end lost 0 bases, and 11 bases lay between the germline ends. Germline V gene lookup returns CDR1 SEHNR and CDR2 FQNEAQ (reference sequence). The CDR3 spans 15 residues.

In the case of this clone: An end of the junction does not agree with germline; a read error may underlie this. V gene TRBV6-5 combines with J gene TRBJ2-7; D call uncertain. CDR1 and CDR2 from the germline V gene are MNHEY and SVGAGI. This CDR3 spans 9 amino acids. The CDR3 reads CASSYGGTF. Here the CDR3 DNA reads TGTGCCAGCAGTTACGGCGGAACCTTC.

V gene TRBV30 combines with J gene TRBJ2-1; D possibly corresponds to TRBD1 (6 bases). Germline V gene lookup returns CDR1 GTSNPN and CDR2 SVGIG (reference sequence). Trimming took off 5 bases at V and 3 bases at J, with 14 bases between the two ends. This CDR3 contains 14 residues. The CDR3 nucleotides read TGTGCCTGGTCGGACAGTACTTACTACAATGAGCAGTTCTTC. As protein: CAWSDSTYYNEQFF.

V is TRBV11-2 and J is TRBJ2-7; possible D gene TRBD1, 5 bases. The CDR3 spans 11 residues. The V end was cut by 8 bases, the J end by 2 bases, with 7 bases between. In germline, CDR1 is SGHAT, CDR2 FQNNGV. The CDR3 DNA sequence: TGTGCCAGCTCAGGGACCTACGAGCAGTACTTC. It yields the protein CASSGTYEQYF.

The rearrangement links TRBV29-1 to TRBJ1-1, with D perhaps matching TRBD1 (5 bases). The V end lost 6 bases, the J end lost 5 bases, and 19 bases lay between the germline ends. The CDR3 runs 14 residues. CDR1 is SQVTM and CDR2 is ANQGSEA in the germline V gene. This chain's CDR3 is CSVWGGQGRTEAFF. CDR3 nucleotide sequence: TGCAGCGTGTGGGGCGGGCAGGGCCGGACTGAAGCTTTCTTT.

The count of this clone is one. The V call is TRBV6-4, the J call TRBJ1-3; TRBD1 aligns across 7 bases. This CDR3 comprises 20 residues. Germline-derived CDR1 and CDR2 are MRHNA and SNTAGT. With V trimmed by 10 bases and J by 1 base, 25 bases remained unmatched. The DNA of the CDR3 is TGTGCCATAACCCCGGACAGGCCAACATCGAGATATACTTCTGGAAACACCATATATTTT. Protein: CAITPDRPTSRYTSGNTIYF.

The chain has TRBV14 and TRBJ1-2, with a tentative D call TRBD1 (6 bases). Trimming pared 4 bases from V and 5 bases from J, leaving 14 bases between. The CDR3 runs to 14 residues. Germline loops: CDR1 SGHDN, CDR2 FVKESK. The CDR3 loop reads CASSPAGTRYGYTF. The CDR3 DNA sequence: TGTGCCAGCAGCCCTGCCGGGACAAGATATGGCTACACCTTC.

This chain connects TRBV7-6 to TRBJ2-2; the match to TRBD1 covers 8 bases. Germline V gene sequence: CDR1 SGHVS, CDR2 FNYEAQ. This CDR3 is built from 15 residues. V lost 1 base to trimming and J lost 7 bases; unmatched junction nucleotides: 5. CDR3 amino acids: CASSLGQGYGGELFF. The CDR3 coding sequence is TGTGCCAGCAGCTTAGGACAGGGGTATGGCGGGGAGCTGTTTTTT.

The CDR3 spells CATSRSLAGGTHTDTQYF. The CDR3 nucleotides read TGTGCCACCAGCAGATCCCTAGCGGGAGGGACACACACAGATACGCAGTATTTT. This chain connects TRBV15 to TRBJ2-3, with TRBD2 identical over 12 bases. CDR1 is LNHNV and CDR2 is YYDKDF in the germline V gene (reference sequence). V dropped 2 bases and J dropped 2; count of bases not matched to a gene: 8. The CDR3 is made up of 18 amino acids.

The genes are TRBV30 and TRBJ1-1; no firm D call. Trimming took 2 bases from V and 5 from J, leaving 9 bases between them. Germline V CDR1 and CDR2: GTSNPN, SVGIG (reference sequence). There are 12 residues in the CDR3. The CDR3 sequence is CAWSRGFTEAFF. The CDR3 DNA reads as TGTGCCTGGAGTCGCGGGTTTACTGAAGCTTTCTTT.

This chain joins TRBV18 and TRBJ1-5, with no clear D. Germline V gene sequence: CDR1 KGHSH, CDR2 LQKENI. This CDR3 is built from 15 residues. V lost 6 bases, J lost 0 bases, and 12 bases lay in between. CDR3 in DNA: TGTGCCAGCTCCTCAACAGTCATTAGCAATCAGCCCCAGCATTTT. Its protein product is CASSSTVISNQPQHF. Looking up the rest from reference TRBV18 and TRBJ1-5 gives the full variable domain: NAGVMQNPRHLVRRRGQEARLRCSPMKGHSHVYWYRQLPEEGLKFMVYLQKENIIDESGMPKERFSAEFPKEGPSILRIQQVVRGDSAAYFCASSSTVISNQPQHFGDGTRLSIL.

This clone was detected once. The chain is built from TRBV10-1 and TRBJ2-2; D is tentatively TRBD1 or TRBD2 (6 bases each). This CDR3 is 17 amino acids long. Between the trimmed V and J ends, which lost 2 bases and 6 bases, there was a span of 19 bases. Looked up from germline, CDR1 is WNHNN and CDR2 is SYGVQD (reference sequence). CDR3 sequence: CASSENRRGRNAGELFF. The CDR3 coding sequence is TGCGCCAGCAGTGAGAATCGACGGGGGCGTAACGCCGGGGAGCTGTTTTTT.